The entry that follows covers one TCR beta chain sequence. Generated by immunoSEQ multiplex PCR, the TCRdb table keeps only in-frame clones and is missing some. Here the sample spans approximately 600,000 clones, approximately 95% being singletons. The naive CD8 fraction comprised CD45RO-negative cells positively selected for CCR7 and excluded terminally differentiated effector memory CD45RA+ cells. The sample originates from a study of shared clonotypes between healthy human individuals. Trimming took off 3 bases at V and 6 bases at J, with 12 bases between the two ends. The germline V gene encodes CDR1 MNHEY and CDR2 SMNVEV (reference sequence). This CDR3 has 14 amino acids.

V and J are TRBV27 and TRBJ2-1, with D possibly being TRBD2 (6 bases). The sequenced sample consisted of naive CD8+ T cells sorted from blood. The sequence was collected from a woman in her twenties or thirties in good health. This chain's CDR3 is CASSFGLATNEQFF. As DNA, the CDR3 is TGTGCCAGCAGTTTCGGCCTAGCGACCAATGAGCAGTTCTTC.